A selection of T cell receptor beta chains follows, all from one sample in a study of cytomegalovirus exposure and HLA in healthy donors. The protocol was immunoSEQ multiplex PCR, while the TCRdb copy is restricted to in-frame clones and leaves out a portion. The top ten clones hold more than 3.5% of a sample with 110,000 or so clones, approximately 69% of them seen once. Sequenced sample: PBMCs. All receptors derive from a woman aged 40 to 50 in good health and CMV-seropositive. CDR3s include the opening cysteine and the closing phenylalanine or tryptophan. The order of the fields is V gene, clone size, D gene, CDR3 protein. D genes are given only for firm matches. Some rows have no size entry. The others give once, few or many, or a class for an expanded clone.

V: TRBV18
size: -
D: -
CDR3: CASSPRASNTDTQYF

V: TRBV5-4
size: -
D: TRBD2
CDR3: CASSLAAGGAREQFF

V: TRBV10-1
size: -
D: -
CDR3: CASSESHPRTYEQYF

V: TRBV9
size: -
D: TRBD2
CDR3: CASSVAILADSSYNEQFF

V: TRBV7-8
size: -
D: -
CDR3: CASSLAEGRGQPQHF

V: TRBV19
size: -
D: -
CDR3: CASIGPGGANYGYTF

V: TRBV7-3
size: once
D: TRBD2
CDR3: CASSNIYGLAGVDEQFF

V: TRBV6-6
size: -
D: -
CDR3: CASSYFRGNTGELFF

V: TRBV7-7
size: -
D: -
CDR3: CASSHPDRKETQYF

V: TRBV27
size: -
D: TRBD2
CDR3: CASSLGSAGAGELFF

V: TRBV6-6
size: -
D: -
CDR3: CATGTSSYEQYF

V: TRBV6-1
size: -
D: -
CDR3: CASSETAFNEKLFF

V: TRBV5-4
size: once
D: -
CDR3: CASSGGQKVGEQYF

V: TRBV18
size: -
D: TRBD1
CDR3: CASSQRQGLRDNEQFF